This TCR beta chain was observed in a study of shared T cell receptors in the human thymus. Here immunoSEQ multiplex PCR was the method, and the copy in TCRdb shows in-frame clones only, minus some. The table lists hundreds of thousands of clones, around 87% of them singletons, with 0.0094% in the top ten. The data also belong to a second study, concerning human thymus T cells. That investigation notes: Surgeons resected thymus tissue during corrective heart surgery. Apparent skewing of V and J gene usage characterized both thymic and blood repertoires. Related research reported highly overlapping thymic repertoires among unrelated individuals.

The TCR comes from a boy in the first two years of life with a congenital heart defect. The material sequenced was thymocytes.

CDR3 nucleotide sequence: TGTGCCAGTACCGACTGGGTTCAGCCCCAGCATTTT. Translating it yields CASTDWVQPQHF. The V call is TRBV19, the J call TRBJ1-5; D gene unclear. The CDR3 totals 12 residues. Trimming removed 7 bases at V and 6 bases at J, with 10 bases between. The V gene's germline CDR1 is LNHDA and CDR2 SQIVND (reference sequence).